One and the same sample provided the 10 T cell receptor beta chains below, sequenced in a study of blood T cell repertoires in COVID-19. The method was immunoSEQ multiplex PCR; TCRdb's version includes in-frame clones alone and lacks a portion of them. The sample lists more than 200,000 clones; roughly 84% were seen once. Sequenced input: PBMCs or T cells enriched from blood (not recorded which). These TCRs come from a man aged 25-45 years in a cohort exposed to, infected with or recovered from COVID-19 (not recorded which).

This chain uses TRBV5-6 with TRBJ1-5, with D tentatively TRBD1 (5 bases). The CDR3 has 18 residues. Trimming stripped 1 base from V and 1 base from J, with 18 bases between. Germline assignment: CDR1 SGHDT and CDR2 YYEEEE. The CDR3 bases are TGTGCCAGCAGCTTGTATGCAGGAAGGGGTAGGAGCAATCAGCCCCAGCATTTT. Its protein product is CASSLYAGRGRSNQPQHF.

The V gene is TRBV28, the J gene TRBJ2-1; 14 nucleotides line up with TRBD2. Trimming at V came to 6 bases and at J to 5 bases, leaving 9 bases not matched to a gene. The germline V gene encodes CDR1 MDHEN and CDR2 SYDVKM. The CDR3 covers 17 residues. CDR3 DNA: TGTGCCAGCAGAAATATGATGGGACTAGCGGGAGACAATGAGCAGTTCTTC. It is translated as CASRNMMGLAGDNEQFF.

J is TRBJ2-5 and V is TRBV18; D remains ambiguous. V shed 1 base and J shed 5 bases, with 11 bases lying between them. From germline, CDR1 is KGHSH and CDR2 LQKENI. CDR3 length: 14 residues. The CDR3 coding sequence is TGTGCCAGCTCACCACAATCCACTTGGGAGACCCAGTACTTC. It encodes CASSPQSTWETQYF.

CDR3 protein: CASSYAVGFVETQYF. CDR3 DNA: TGTGCCAGCAGTTACGCTGTCGGGTTTGTAGAGACCCAGTACTTC. J is TRBJ2-5 and V is TRBV6-2 or TRBV6-3; D unresolved. The V end lost 2 bases, the J end lost 4 bases, and 14 bases lay between the germline ends. The CDR3 totals 15 residues. Germline V gives CDR1 MNHEY, CDR2 SVGEGT.

This rearrangement joins TRBV4-1 to TRBJ1-3; D is uncertain. The germline gives CDR1 MGHRA, CDR2 YSYEKL. The CDR3 length is 19 residues. Trimming stripped 4 bases from V and 4 bases from J, with 26 bases between. CDR3 bases: TGCGCCAGCAGCCCCCCTGTGGGTAATCTGGAGCGTGGAGGAAACACCATATATTTT. It translates to CASSPPVGNLERGGNTIYF.

J is TRBJ1-2 and V is TRBV16; 7 nucleotides match TRBD1. The CDR3 is 15 amino acids. Trimming took 4 bases from V and 4 from J; bases not matched to a gene: 9. Germline V gene lookup returns CDR1 KGHSY and CDR2 FQNENV. CDR3 amino acids: CASSPPGTVGYGYTF. Here the CDR3 DNA reads TGTGCCAGCAGCCCGCCCGGGACAGTAGGCTATGGCTACACCTTC.

The genes are TRBV5-6 and TRBJ1-4; 10 bases are a match to TRBD1. The CDR3 is 15 residues long. V shed 7 bases, J shed 8 bases, and the junction held 11 bases outside the gene matches. Per the germline V gene, CDR1 is SGHDT and CDR2 is YYEEEE. The CDR3 is CASGRGGQGNEKLFF. The CDR3 coding sequence is TGTGCCAGCGGCCGTGGGGGACAGGGGAACGAAAAACTGTTTTTT.

The chain couples TRBV3-1 (or the pseudogene TRBV3-2) to TRBJ2-7; 11 nucleotides line up with TRBD2. Germline assignment: CDR1 LGHDT and CDR2 YNNKEL (reference sequence). The J segment lost 4 bases and the V segment lost 0 bases, leaving 2 bases of the junction unmatched. The CDR3 runs to 15 residues. CDR3 sequence reads: CASSQELAGDYEQYF. CDR3 nucleotides: TGTGCCAGCAGCCAAGAACTAGCGGGAGATTACGAGCAGTACTTC.

V usage is TRBV3-1 (or the pseudogene TRBV3-2) and J usage is TRBJ2-7; no clear D. Germline V CDR1 and CDR2: LGHDT, YNNKEL (reference sequence). With 1 base removed from V and 6 bases from J, the gap between germline ends came to 16 bases. The CDR3 is 15 residues long. The CDR3: CASSQGAGPIGEQYF. The DNA for the CDR3 is TGTGCCAGCAGCCAAGGGGCAGGTCCGATAGGCGAGCAGTACTTC.

The chain uses TRBV7-3 and TRBJ1-2; 12 bases map to TRBD1. CDR1 is SGHTA, CDR2 FQGTGA, per germline. This CDR3 region has 16 residues. The V and J ends lost 5 bases and 8 bases, in that order; junction bases with no gene match: 12. The CDR3 nucleotides read TGTGCCAGCAGCGCCATTCCGGGACAGGGGGCGAGCGGCTACACCTTC. This encodes CASSAIPGQGASGYTF.